This paragraph covers one T cell receptor beta chain sequence. Its specificity is not known. Authors' methods: Clinicopathological groups of papillary thyroid cancer showed CDR3 differences that were used to build a distant-metastasis classifier. With MiXCR, TCRdb called clones anew from the PCR reads. In this record, the V and J calls reflect TCRdb's handling and not the investigators' own analysis. The sample lists some 15,000 clones, around 29% occurring once. These data come from a study of metastatic and nonmetastatic thyroid tumors. At the level of the study: Comparative analysis of repertoires was undertaken across blood and tumor or nodule tissue obtained from malignant and benign thyroid patients.

General study points: Malignant thyroid tumors reportedly had TCR beta diversity that was significantly higher than in benign nodules, in blood and tumor.

The germline gives CDR1 MNHNS, CDR2 SASEGT. V lost 8 bases, J lost 6 bases, and 5 bases stayed unmatched. The CDR3 runs 12 residues. Thyroid surgery was performed in patients who had received no treatment beforehand. The genes are TRBV6-1 and TRBJ2-7; TRBD1 agrees at 9 bases. This receptor was obtained from a female donor with papillary thyroid cancer or a benign thyroid nodule (not recorded which). Some clones in this sample may be carry-over from other donors' samples. Sequenced material: tumor tissue. For the CDR3, the DNA is TGTGCCAGCCACAGGGGGCAAGGCGAGCAGTACTTC. Amino acid sequence: CASHRGQGEQYF.